This TCR beta chain was retrieved from a study of blood T cell repertoires in COVID-19 (dated by TCRdb to the early 2020s). A note on the overall study: Samples from collaborators originated in the United States, Italy and Spain and spanned both the acute and convalescent phases of COVID-19. The material from the prospective study consisted of cDNA or gDNA derived from T cells, B-cell-depleted T cells, or PBMCs. Subjects who had been exposed to COVID-19, were actively infected with it, or had recovered from it provided the deeply sampled blood TCRbeta repertoires that made up the dataset. A freely available public database, intended as a resource for researchers studying the immune response to SARS-CoV-2, is where the repertoires were released. The samples were drawn from the first 160 participants of the ongoing ImmuneRACE study and from 950 to 1,500 subjects provided by 6 global collaborators. Sample metadata almost always included a de-identified subject ID, COVID-19 status, age in years and sex. Where available, HLA class I and class II types were obtained from metadata supplied by the sample provider rather than from assay-based typing.

Reading the germline V gene (reference sequence) gives CDR1 SGHKS and CDR2 YYEKEE. The CDR3 contains 16 residues, cysteine and phenylalanine counted. The kept DNA is CDR3 alone, 48 bases in frame from the first base. Trimming at the junction amounts to 4 bases on V and 2 bases on J, and the germline ends lie 15 bases apart. TCRbeta CDR3 regions were amplified from genomic DNA using the immunoSEQ Assay, a bias-controlled multiplex PCR. On the authors' methods: Nucleated cell counts per sample were estimated from amplification of reference gene primers within the assay. To quantify the absolute abundance of each unique TCRbeta CDR3 rearrangement, sequence reads were collapsed and filtered. Productive Simpson clonality was computed per sample as the square root of Simpson's diversity index over productive rearrangements. TCRdb obtained this table from immuneACCESS and retained in-frame rearrangements with V and J assigned. These tables miss some clones; where compared with another copy, unresolved V genes account for less than half of the shortfall, and the remainder is unexplained. V and J calls and clone size follow that table, whereas D and trimming were derived from the DNA. The sample table contains some 88,000 clones; only one count was recorded for about 90% of them. The ten biggest clones cover roughly 1.8% of the sample.

Study-level results and caveats: The quantity of clinical and demographic metadata differed by source and by participant and was supplied without curation.

Each collaborating institution followed its own protocols to collect whole blood in K2EDTA tubes. For TCRbeta analysis, collaborators shipped samples as frozen whole blood, isolated PBMCs, or DNA extracted from either of those sample types. A single count supports this clone. Its specific antigen is unknown. Base qualities are not provided; no much larger clone lies one nucleotide away. The sequence came from a human donor with active COVID-19. The donor label of this sample is uncertain. The sample consisted of peripheral blood. The receptor chain draws on TRBV5-5 and TRBJ2-2; the D region possibly corresponds to TRBD2 (5 bases align). The DNA sequence is TGTGCCAGCAGCGTTGAGAGCGGAGCCAACACCGGGGAGCTGTTTTTT. Translation gives CASSVESGANTGELFF.